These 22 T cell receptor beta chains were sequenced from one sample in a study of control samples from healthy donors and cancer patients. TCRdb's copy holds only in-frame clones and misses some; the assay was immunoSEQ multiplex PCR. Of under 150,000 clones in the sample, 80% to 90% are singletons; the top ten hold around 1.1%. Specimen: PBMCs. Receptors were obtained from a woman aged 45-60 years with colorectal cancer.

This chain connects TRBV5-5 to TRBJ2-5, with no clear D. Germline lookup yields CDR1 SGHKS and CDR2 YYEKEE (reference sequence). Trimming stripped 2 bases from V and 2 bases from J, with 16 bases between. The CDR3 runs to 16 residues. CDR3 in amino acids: CASSLSPGRPQETQYF. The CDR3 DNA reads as TGTGCCAGCAGCTTAAGCCCCGGCAGACCACAAGAGACCCAGTACTTC.

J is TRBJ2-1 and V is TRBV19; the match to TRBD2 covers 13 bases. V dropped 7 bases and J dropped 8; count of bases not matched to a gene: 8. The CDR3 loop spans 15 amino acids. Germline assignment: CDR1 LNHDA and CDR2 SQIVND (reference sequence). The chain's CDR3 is CASTLGLAGADEQFF. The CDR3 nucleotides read TGTGCCAGTACCTTAGGACTAGCGGGAGCGGATGAGCAGTTCTTC.

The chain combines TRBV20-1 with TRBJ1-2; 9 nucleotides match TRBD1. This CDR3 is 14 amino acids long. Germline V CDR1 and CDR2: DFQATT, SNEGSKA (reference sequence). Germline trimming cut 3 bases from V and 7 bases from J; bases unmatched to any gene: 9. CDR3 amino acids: CSASRVTGGSGYTF. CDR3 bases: TGCAGTGCTAGTCGAGTAACAGGGGGCTCTGGCTACACCTTC.

The CDR3 loop reads CASSSPSGRGYEQYF. DNA for the CDR3: TGTGCCAGCAGTTCCCCTAGCGGGCGCGGCTACGAGCAGTACTTC. The V gene is TRBV28, the J gene TRBJ2-7, with 8 bases fitting TRBD2. Germline CDR1 MDHEN, CDR2 SYDVKM. CDR3 length: 15 residues. V lost 4 bases to trimming and J lost 3 bases; unmatched junction nucleotides: 8.

CDR3 nucleotides: TGTGCCAGCAGTGGGACTAGCGGGAGTAGGGATGAGCAGTTCTTC. This gives the protein CASSGTSGSRDEQFF. The chain has TRBV6-1 and TRBJ2-1; 13 nucleotides align to TRBD2. Germline V gene sequence: CDR1 MNHNS, CDR2 SASEGT. Trimming removed 4 bases from V and 8 bases from J; junction bases left unmatched: 5. The CDR3 runs 15 residues.

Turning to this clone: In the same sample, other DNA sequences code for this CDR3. For the CDR3, the DNA is TGTGCCAGCAGTTACTCGCGGAACACTGAAGCTTTCTTT. Protein: CASSYSRNTEAFF. The chain has TRBV6-5 and TRBJ1-1; D is unclear. The CDR3 covers 13 residues. Germline V gene sequence: CDR1 MNHEY, CDR2 SVGAGI. The V end lost 0 bases, the J end lost 1 base, and 3 bases lay between the germline ends.

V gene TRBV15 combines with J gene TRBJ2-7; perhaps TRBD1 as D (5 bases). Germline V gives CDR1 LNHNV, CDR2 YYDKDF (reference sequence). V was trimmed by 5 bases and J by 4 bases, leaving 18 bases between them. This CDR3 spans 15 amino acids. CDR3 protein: CATSPRGRSFYEQYF. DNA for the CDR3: TGTGCCACCAGCCCAAGGGGTCGTTCCTTTTACGAGCAGTACTTC.

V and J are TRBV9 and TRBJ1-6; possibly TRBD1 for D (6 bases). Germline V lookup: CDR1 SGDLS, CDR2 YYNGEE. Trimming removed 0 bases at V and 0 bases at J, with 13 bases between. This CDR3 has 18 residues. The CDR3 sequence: CASSVAATGSSYNSPLHF. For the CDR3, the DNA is TGTGCCAGCAGCGTAGCAGCCACAGGGAGCTCCTATAATTCACCCCTCCACTTT.

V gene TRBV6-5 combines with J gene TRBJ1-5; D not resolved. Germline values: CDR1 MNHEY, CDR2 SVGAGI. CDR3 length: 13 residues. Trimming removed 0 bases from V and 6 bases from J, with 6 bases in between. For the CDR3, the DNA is TGTGCCAGCAGTTACTCGAGGCGTCAGCCCCAGCATTTT. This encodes CASSYSRRQPQHF.

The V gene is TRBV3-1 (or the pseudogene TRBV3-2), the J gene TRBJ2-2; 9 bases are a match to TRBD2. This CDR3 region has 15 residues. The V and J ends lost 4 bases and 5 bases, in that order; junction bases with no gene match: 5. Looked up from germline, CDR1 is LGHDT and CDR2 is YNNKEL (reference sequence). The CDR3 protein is CASSPPSGKTGELFF. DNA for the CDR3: TGTGCCAGCAGCCCACCTAGCGGGAAGACCGGGGAGCTGTTTTTT.

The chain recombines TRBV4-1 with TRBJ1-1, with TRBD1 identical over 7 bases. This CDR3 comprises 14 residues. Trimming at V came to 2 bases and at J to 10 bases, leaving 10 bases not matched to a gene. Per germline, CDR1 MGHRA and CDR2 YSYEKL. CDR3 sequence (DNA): TGCGCCAGCAGCCAACTTAGGCCAGGGGGGGGAGCTTTCTTT. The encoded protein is CASSQLRPGGGAFF.

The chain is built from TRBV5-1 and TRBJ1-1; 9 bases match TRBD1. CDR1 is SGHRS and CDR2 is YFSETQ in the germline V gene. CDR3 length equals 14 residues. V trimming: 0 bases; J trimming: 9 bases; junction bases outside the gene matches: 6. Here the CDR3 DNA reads TGCGCCAGCAGCTTGGAGGGACAGGGTTTGCAAGCTTTCTTT. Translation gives CASSLEGQGLQAFF.

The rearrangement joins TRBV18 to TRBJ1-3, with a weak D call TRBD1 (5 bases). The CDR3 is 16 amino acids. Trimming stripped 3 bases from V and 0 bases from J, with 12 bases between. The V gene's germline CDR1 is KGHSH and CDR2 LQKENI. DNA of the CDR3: TGTGCCAGCTCACCCACGCGGACAAGCTCTGGAAACACCATATATTTT. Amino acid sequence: CASSPTRTSSGNTIYF. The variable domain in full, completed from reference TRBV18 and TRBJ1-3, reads NAGVMQNPRHLVRRRGQEARLRCSPMKGHSHVYWYRQLPEEGLKFMVYLQKENIIDESGMPKERFSAEFPKEGPSILRIQQVVRGDSAAYFCASSPTRTSSGNTIYFGEGSWLTVV.

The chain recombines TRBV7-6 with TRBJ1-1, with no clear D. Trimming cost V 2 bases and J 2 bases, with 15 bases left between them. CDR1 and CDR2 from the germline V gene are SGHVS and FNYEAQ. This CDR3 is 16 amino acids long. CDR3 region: CASSLMASDSNTEAFF. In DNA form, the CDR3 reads TGTGCCAGCAGCTTAATGGCTTCGGATTCCAACACTGAAGCTTTCTTT. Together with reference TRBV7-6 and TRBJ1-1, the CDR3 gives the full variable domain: GAGVSQSPRYKVTKRGQDVALRCDPISGHVSLYWYRQALGQGPEFLTYFNYEAQQDKSGLPNDRFSAERPEGSISTLTIQRTEQRDSAMYRCASSLMASDSNTEAFFGQGTRLTVV.

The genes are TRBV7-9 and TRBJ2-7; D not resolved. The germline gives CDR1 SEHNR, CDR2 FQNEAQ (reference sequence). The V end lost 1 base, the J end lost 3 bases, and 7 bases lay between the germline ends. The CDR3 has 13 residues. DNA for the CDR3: TGTGCCAGCAGCTTAGATCCGGACTACGAGCAGTACTTC. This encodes CASSLDPDYEQYF.

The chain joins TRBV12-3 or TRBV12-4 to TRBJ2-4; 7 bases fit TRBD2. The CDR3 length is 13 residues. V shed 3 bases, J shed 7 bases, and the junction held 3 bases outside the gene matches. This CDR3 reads CASSFGGGNIQYF. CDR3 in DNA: TGTGCCAGCAGTTTTGGGGGGGGGAACATTCAGTACTTC.

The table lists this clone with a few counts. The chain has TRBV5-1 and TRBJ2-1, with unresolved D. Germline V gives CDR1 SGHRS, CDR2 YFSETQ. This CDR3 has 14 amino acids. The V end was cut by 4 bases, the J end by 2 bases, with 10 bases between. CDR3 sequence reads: CASSLENPYNEQFF. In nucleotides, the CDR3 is TGCGCCAGCAGCCTCGAGAACCCCTACAATGAGCAGTTCTTC. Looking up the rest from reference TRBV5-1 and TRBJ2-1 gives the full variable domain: KAGVTQTPRYLIKTRGQQVTLSCSPISGHRSVSWYQQTPGQGLQFLFEYFSETQRNKGNFPGRFSGRQFSNSRSEMNVSTLELGDSALYLCASSLENPYNEQFFGPGTRLTVL.

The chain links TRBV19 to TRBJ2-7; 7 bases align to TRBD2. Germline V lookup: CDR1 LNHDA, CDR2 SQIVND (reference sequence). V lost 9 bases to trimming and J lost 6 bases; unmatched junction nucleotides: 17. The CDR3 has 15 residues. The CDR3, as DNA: TGTGCCAGCACCTCTACTAGCGTACTTTCCGGCGAGCAGTACTTC. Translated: CASTSTSVLSGEQYF. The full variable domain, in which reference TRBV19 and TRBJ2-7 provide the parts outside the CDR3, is DGGITQSPKYLFRKEGQNVTLSCEQNLNHDAMYWYRQDPGQGLRLIYYSQIVNDFQKGDIAEGYSVSREKKESFPLTVTSAQKNPTAFYLCASTSTSVLSGEQYFGPGTRLTVT.

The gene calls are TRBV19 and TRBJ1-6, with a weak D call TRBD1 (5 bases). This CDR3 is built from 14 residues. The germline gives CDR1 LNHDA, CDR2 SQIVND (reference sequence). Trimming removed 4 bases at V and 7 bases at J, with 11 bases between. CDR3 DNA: TGTGCCAGTAGTAGCTCACGGGGGAATTCACCCCTCCACTTT. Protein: CASSSSRGNSPLHF.

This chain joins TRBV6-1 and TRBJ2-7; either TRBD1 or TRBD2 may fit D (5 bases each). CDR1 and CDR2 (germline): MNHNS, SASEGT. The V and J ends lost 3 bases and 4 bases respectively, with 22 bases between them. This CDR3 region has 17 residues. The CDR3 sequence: CASSEAHLGDLRYEQYF. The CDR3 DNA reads TGTGCCAGCAGTGAGGCCCATTTGGGGGACCTTCGGTACGAGCAGTACTTC.

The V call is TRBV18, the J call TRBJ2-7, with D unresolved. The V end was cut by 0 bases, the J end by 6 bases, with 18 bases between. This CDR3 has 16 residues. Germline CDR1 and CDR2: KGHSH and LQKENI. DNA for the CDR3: TGTGCCAGCTCACCACCGACGGCCACACCTCCGGGCGAGCAGTACTTC. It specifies CASSPPTATPPGEQYF.

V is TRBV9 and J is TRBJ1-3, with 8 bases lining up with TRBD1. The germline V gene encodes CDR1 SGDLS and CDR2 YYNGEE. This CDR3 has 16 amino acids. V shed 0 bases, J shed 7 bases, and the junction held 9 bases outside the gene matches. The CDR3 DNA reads TGTGCCAGCAGCGTAGAGCCGGGACAGGCGTGGAACACCATATATTTT. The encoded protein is CASSVEPGQAWNTIYF.